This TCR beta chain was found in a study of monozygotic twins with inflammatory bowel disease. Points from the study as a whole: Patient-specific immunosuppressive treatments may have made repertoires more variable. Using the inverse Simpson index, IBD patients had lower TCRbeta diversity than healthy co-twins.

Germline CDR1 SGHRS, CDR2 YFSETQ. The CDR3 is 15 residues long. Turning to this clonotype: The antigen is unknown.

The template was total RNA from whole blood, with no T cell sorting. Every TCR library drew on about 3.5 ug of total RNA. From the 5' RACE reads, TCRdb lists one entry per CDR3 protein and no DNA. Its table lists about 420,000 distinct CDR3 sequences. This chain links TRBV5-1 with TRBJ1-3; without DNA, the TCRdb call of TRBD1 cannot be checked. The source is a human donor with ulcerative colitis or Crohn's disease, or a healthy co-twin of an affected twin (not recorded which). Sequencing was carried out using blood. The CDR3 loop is CASSLEGQHGNTIYF.